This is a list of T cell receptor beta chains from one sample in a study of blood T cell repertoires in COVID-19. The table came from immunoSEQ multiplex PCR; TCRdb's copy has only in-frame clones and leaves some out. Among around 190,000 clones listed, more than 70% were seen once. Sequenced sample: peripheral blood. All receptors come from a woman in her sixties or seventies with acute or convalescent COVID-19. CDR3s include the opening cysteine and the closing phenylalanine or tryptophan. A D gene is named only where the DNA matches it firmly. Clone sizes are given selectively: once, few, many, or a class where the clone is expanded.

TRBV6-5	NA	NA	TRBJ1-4	CASSRRQNPYEKLFF	TGTGCCAGCAGCCGGAGACAGAATCCATATGAAAAACTGTTTTTT
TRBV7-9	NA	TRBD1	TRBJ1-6	CASSLGDRGSPLHF	TGTGCCAGCAGCTTAGGGGACAGGGGATCACCCCTCCACTTT
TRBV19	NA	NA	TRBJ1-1	CASSIEQGYTEAFF	TGTGCCAGTAGTATAGAGCAGGGTTACACTGAAGCTTTCTTT
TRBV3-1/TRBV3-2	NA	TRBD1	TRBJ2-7	CASSEAMDRTYEQYF	TGTGCCAGCAGCGAAGCAATGGACAGGACTTACGAGCAGTACTTC
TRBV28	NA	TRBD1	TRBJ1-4	CASSLYPGQSNEKLFF	TGTGCCAGCAGTTTATATCCGGGACAGAGTAATGAAAAACTGTTTTTT
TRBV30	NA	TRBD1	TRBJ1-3	CAWTRTGSSGNTIYF	TGTGCCTGGACTCGGACAGGAAGCTCTGGAAACACCATATATTTT
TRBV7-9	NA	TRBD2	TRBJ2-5	CASSLDSGRIETQYF	TGTGCCAGCAGCTTAGATAGCGGGAGGATAGAGACCCAGTACTTC
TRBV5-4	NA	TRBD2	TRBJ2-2	CASSLGLADTGELFF	TGTGCCAGCAGCTTGGGACTAGCGGACACCGGGGAGCTGTTTTTT
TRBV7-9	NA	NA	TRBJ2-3	CASSYTDVDTQYF	TGTGCCAGCAGTTACACAGACGTTGATACGCAGTATTTT
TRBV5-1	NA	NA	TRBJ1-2	CASSLAGGASGYTF	TGCGCCAGCAGCTTGGCCGGAGGGGCCTCTGGCTACACCTTC
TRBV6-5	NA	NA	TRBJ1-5	CASSYSQGSNQPQHF	TGTGCCAGCAGTTATTCGCAGGGGAGCAATCAGCCCCAGCATTTT
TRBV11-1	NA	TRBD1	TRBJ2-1	CASRLTGLEQFF	TGTGCCAGCAGGTTGACAGGGCTGGAGCAGTTCTTC
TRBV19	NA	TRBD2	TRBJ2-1	CASSKLASGEQFF	TGTGCCAGTAGTAAACTAGCTAGCGGTGAGCAGTTCTTC
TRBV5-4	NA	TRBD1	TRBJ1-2	CASSRGGTGEHGYTF	TGTGCCAGCAGCCGGGGCGGGACAGGGGAACATGGCTACACCTTC
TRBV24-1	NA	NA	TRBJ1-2	CATSDARGIVNYGYTF	TGTGCCACCAGTGATGCTCGAGGGATCGTTAACTATGGCTACACCTTC
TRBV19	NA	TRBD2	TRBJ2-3	CASSQGLADTDTQYF	TGTGCCAGTAGTCAAGGACTAGCGGACACAGATACGCAGTATTTT
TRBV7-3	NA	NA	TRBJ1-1	CASSFDTGTEAFF	TGTGCCAGCAGCTTTGACACCGGCACTGAAGCTTTCTTT
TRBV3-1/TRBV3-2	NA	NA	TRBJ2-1	CASSQVDRGQFF	TGTGCCAGCAGCCAAGTGGACCGGGGTCAGTTCTTC
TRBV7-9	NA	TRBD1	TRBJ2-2	CASSSTGDRGPFLTGELFF	TGTGCCAGCAGCTCTACAGGGGATCGGGGTCCTTTTTTGACCGGGGAGCTGTTTTTT
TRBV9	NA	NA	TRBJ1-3	CASSVAEGQSYTIYF	TGTGCCAGCAGCGTAGCTGAGGGCCAGTCGTACACCATATATTTT
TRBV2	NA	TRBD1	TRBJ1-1	CASSGQGAAEAFF	TGTGCCAGCAGCGGACAGGGGGCCGCTGAAGCTTTCTTT
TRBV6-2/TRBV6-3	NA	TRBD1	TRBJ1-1	CASSLTGTGATEAFF	TGTGCCAGCAGCCTAACCGGGACAGGGGCCACTGAAGCTTTCTTT
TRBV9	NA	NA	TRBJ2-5	CASSVDWQETQYF	TGTGCCAGCAGCGTAGACTGGCAAGAGACCCAGTACTTC
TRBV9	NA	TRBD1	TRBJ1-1	CASNKGGGTEAFF	TGTGCCAGCAACAAAGGGGGCGGCACTGAAGCTTTCTTT
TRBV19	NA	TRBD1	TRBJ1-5	CASSVGTGHIQPQHF	TGTGCCAGTAGTGTCGGGACAGGGCATATTCAGCCCCAGCATTTT
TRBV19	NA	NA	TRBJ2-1	CASSIRGTSSYNEQFF	TGTGCCAGTAGTATTAGAGGCACTAGCTCCTACAATGAGCAGTTCTTC
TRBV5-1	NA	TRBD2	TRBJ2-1	CASSARESYNEQFF	TGCGCCAGCAGCGCGCGGGAGTCCTACAATGAGCAGTTCTTC
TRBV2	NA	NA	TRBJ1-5	CASSDTGNQPQHF	TGTGCCAGTTCTGATACAGGTAATCAGCCCCAGCATTTT
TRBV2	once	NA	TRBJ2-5	CASSVMTGPQETQYF	TGTGCCAGCAGTGTAATGACAGGTCCTCAAGAGACCCAGTACTTC
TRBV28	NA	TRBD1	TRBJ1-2	CASSSDRVSYGYTF	TGTGCCAGCAGTTCTGACAGGGTTAGTTATGGCTACACCTTC
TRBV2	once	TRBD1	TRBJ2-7	CASKGDRRYEQYF	TGTGCCAGCAAGGGGGACAGAAGGTACGAGCAGTACTTC
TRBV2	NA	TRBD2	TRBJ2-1	CASSLAGGLYNEQFF	TGTGCCAGCAGTCTAGCGGGAGGGCTCTACAATGAGCAGTTCTTC
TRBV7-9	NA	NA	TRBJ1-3	CASSLARQRNTIYF	TGTGCCAGCAGCTTAGCGAGACAGAGAAACACCATATATTTT
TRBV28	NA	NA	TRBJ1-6	CASTLREGTSPLHF	TGTGCCAGCACCCTCAGGGAAGGAACTTCACCCCTCCACTTT
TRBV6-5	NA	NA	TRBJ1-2	CASSYSRPGLGYTF	TGTGCCAGCAGTTACTCCAGACCAGGGCTCGGCTACACCTTC
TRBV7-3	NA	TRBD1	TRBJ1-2	CASSFGTAYGYTF	TGTGCCAGCAGCTTCGGGACAGCCTATGGCTACACCTTC
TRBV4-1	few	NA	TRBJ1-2	CASSQPFGQRFYGYTF	TGCGCCAGCAGCCAACCCTTCGGACAGAGATTTTATGGCTACACCTTC
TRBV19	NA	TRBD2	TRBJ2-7	CASTSGNEQYF	TGTGCCAGTACAAGCGGGAACGAGCAGTACTTC
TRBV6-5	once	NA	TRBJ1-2	CASSYSGSYGYTF	TGTGCCAGCAGTTACTCAGGGAGCTATGGCTACACCTTC
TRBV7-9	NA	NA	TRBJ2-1	CASSQDGDNEQFF	TGTGCCAGCAGCCAGGACGGGGACAATGAGCAGTTCTTC
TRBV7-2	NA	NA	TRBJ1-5	CASSLVGGRQPQHF	TGTGCCAGCAGCTTAGTTGGGGGCCGTCAGCCCCAGCATTTT
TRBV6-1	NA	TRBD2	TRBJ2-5	CASSDAGGRETQYF	TGTGCCAGCAGTGACGCGGGGGGAAGGGAGACCCAGTACTTC
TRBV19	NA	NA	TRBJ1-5	CASSPRGRAANQPQHF	TGTGCCAGTAGTCCGCGTGGCAGGGCGGCCAATCAGCCCCAGCATTTT
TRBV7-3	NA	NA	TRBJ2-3	CASSLGATTHTDTQYF	TGTGCCAGCAGCTTAGGAGCGACCACACACACAGATACGCAGTATTTT
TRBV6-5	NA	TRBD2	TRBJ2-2	CASTASGANTGELFF	TGTGCCAGCACGGCTAGCGGGGCTAACACCGGGGAGCTGTTTTTT
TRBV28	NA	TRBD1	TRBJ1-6	CASRPSGQGGYNSPLHF	TGTGCCAGCAGACCCTCCGGGCAGGGGGGATATAATTCACCCCTCCACTTT
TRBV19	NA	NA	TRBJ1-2	CASSSDWSRQAYTF	TGTGCCAGTAGCTCGGACTGGAGTAGGCAGGCCTACACCTTC
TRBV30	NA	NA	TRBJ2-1	CARSQGGRSYNEQFF	TGTGCGCGGAGTCAAGGCGGGCGCTCCTACAATGAGCAGTTCTTC
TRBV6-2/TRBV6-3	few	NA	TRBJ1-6	CASSHPAFLRGSYNSPLHF	TGTGCCAGCAGCCACCCCGCGTTTTTAAGAGGCTCCTATAATTCACCCCTCCACTTT
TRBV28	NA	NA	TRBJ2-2	CASSSTHLGTGELFF	TGTGCCAGCAGTTCGACACACCTTGGCACCGGGGAGCTGTTTTTT
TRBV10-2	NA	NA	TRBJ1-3	CASLGGRTGNTIYF	TGCGCCAGCCTGGGGGGACGGACTGGAAACACCATATATTTT
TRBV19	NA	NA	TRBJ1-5	CASSIRGAGGNQPQHF	TGTGCCAGTAGTATCCGTGGGGCAGGGGGCAATCAGCCCCAGCATTTT
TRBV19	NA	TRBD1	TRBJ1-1	CASSIPGQPNTEAFF	TGTGCCAGTAGTATCCCGGGACAGCCGAACACTGAAGCTTTCTTT
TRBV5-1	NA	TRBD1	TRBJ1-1	CASSHGTGVMNTEAFF	TGCGCCAGCAGCCACGGGACAGGGGTTATGAACACTGAAGCTTTCTTT
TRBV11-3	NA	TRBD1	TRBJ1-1	CASSLRQGGEAFF	TGTGCCAGCAGCCTAAGACAGGGGGGTGAAGCTTTCTTT